This section outlines one T cell receptor (beta chain) sequence together with its context. The data belong to a study of blood T cell repertoires in COVID-19. There are 15 residues in the CDR3. With 4 bases removed from V and 1 base from J, the gap between germline ends came to 16 bases. CDR1 and CDR2 from the germline V gene are DFQATT and SNEGSKA (reference sequence). Per the original data handling: Nucleated cell counts were estimated from reference gene primer amplification. The data were produced by immunoSEQ multiplex PCR, yet TCRdb's version contains in-frame clones alone and is incomplete. V and J calls and clone size are those listed in that table; D and trimming were worked out from the DNA. This sample has about 180,000 clones, with approximately 88% found just once.

This chain links TRBV20-1 with TRBJ1-2; possibly TRBD1 for D (5 bases). This TCR derives from a woman in her twenties or thirties with acute or convalescent COVID-19. Material for sequencing was peripheral blood. CDR3 sequence: CSATEGAPLNYGYTF. The CDR3, as DNA: TGCAGTGCTACTGAAGGGGCGCCCCTTAACTATGGCTACACCTTC.